Presented here are 29 T cell receptor beta chains from one specimen sequenced in a study of T cells in Graves' hyperthyroidism and ophthalmopathy. Amplified regions were TCR beta CDR3 sequences from RNA transcripts. TCR CDR3 underwent first-round RT-PCR with the HTBI primer set. TCRdb re-derived calls from the multiplex PCR reads in MiXCR, one entry per CDR3 protein. The table includes over 200,000 distinct CDR3 sequences, about 17% detected once. The specimen sequenced was blood. Every receptor here comes from a man aged 40-49 years with Graves' hyperthyroidism.

The sample holds a few counts of this clonotype. CDR3 sequence reads: CASSPTLWDGGSYNEQFF. CDR3 DNA sequence: TGTGCCAGCTCACCGACCCTTTGGGACGGCGGCTCCTACAATGAGCAGTTCTTC. V usage is TRBV18 and J usage is TRBJ2-1, with D perhaps being TRBD1 or TRBD2 (5 bases each). The V end lost 3 bases, the J end lost 0 bases, and 18 bases lay between the germline ends. The CDR3 contains 18 residues. The V gene's germline CDR1 is KGHSH and CDR2 LQKENI. The full variable domain, with the rest looked up from reference TRBV18 and TRBJ2-1, is NAGVMQNPRHLVRRRGQEARLRCSPMKGHSHVYWYRQLPEEGLKFMVYLQKENIIDESGMPKERFSAEFPKEGPSILRIQQVVRGDSAAYFCASSPTLWDGGSYNEQFFGPGTRLTVL.

V and J are TRBV4-1 and TRBJ1-6, with D unresolved. The CDR3 has 15 amino acids. Germline lookup yields CDR1 MGHRA and CDR2 YSYEKL. Trimming stripped 3 bases from V and 4 bases from J, with 10 bases between. DNA of the CDR3: TGCGCCAGCAGCCAGTACGAGCAATATAATTCACCCCTCCACTTT. It translates to CASSQYEQYNSPLHF.

This clonotype appeared many times. The chain combines TRBV5-1 with TRBJ2-5; D call uncertain. With 6 bases removed from V and 5 bases from J, the gap between germline ends came to 11 bases. The CDR3 runs to 12 residues. Looked up from germline, CDR1 is SGHRS and CDR2 is YFSETQ. This CDR3 is CASKGVWETQYF. The DNA of the CDR3 is TGCGCCAGCAAGGGCGTTTGGGAGACCCAGTACTTC.

In this sample, this clonotype turned up a few times. V gene TRBV15 combines with J gene TRBJ1-4; D not resolved. The CDR3 covers 13 residues. Germline V gene data show CDR1 as LNHNV and CDR2 as YYDKDF (reference sequence). Trimming stripped 3 bases from V and 4 bases from J, with 6 bases between. The CDR3 DNA follows: TGTGCCACCAGCAGTGGGAGTAATGAAAAACTGTTTTTT. It specifies CATSSGSNEKLFF.

This clonotype came up many times. The rearrangement uses TRBV5-1 and TRBJ2-7; a possible D gene is TRBD2 (5 bases). Germline assignment: CDR1 SGHRS and CDR2 YFSETQ. V shed 2 bases and J shed 5 bases, with 8 bases lying between them. This CDR3 has 12 residues. The CDR3 nucleotides are TGCGCCAGCAGCTTCCCGGGGAACGAGCAGTACTTC. Protein: CASSFPGNEQYF.

This clonotype was counted many times. The V gene is TRBV7-2, the J gene TRBJ2-4; 10 bases match TRBD1. Germline V gives CDR1 SGHTA, CDR2 FQGNSA. The CDR3 is 15 residues long. V lost 1 base to trimming and J lost 7 bases; unmatched junction nucleotides: 4. CDR3 sequence (DNA): TGTGCCAGCAGCTTAGAGACAGGGGGCTGGAACATTCAGTACTTC. Protein product: CASSLETGGWNIQYF.

Ten or more counts support this clonotype. The V call is TRBV2, the J call TRBJ2-6, with a weak D call TRBD1 (5 bases). CDR1 is SNHLY, CDR2 FYNNEI, per germline. Trimming pared 6 bases from V and 4 bases from J, leaving 10 bases between. This CDR3 region has 14 residues. As DNA, the CDR3 is TGTGCCAGCAGCAAAGGGGTAGGGGCCAACGTCCTGACTTTC. This translates into CASSKGVGANVLTF.

This clonotype has ten or more counts. This rearrangement joins TRBV15 to TRBJ1-2; 7 nucleotides match TRBD1. Unmatched junction bases numbered 10, after V lost 5 bases and J lost 4 bases. CDR1 and CDR2 (germline): LNHNV, YYDKDF (reference sequence). CDR3 size: 15 residues. CDR3 sequence (DNA): TGTGCCACCAGCCGCGACCGACAGGGCCTCTATGGCTACACCTTC. It encodes CATSRDRQGLYGYTF. The full variable domain, with the rest looked up from reference TRBV15 and TRBJ1-2, is DAMVIQNPRYQVTQFGKPVTLSCSQTLNHNVMYWYQQKSSQAPKLLFHYYDKDFNNEADTPDNFQSRRPNTSFCFLDIRSPGLGDTAMYLCATSRDRQGLYGYTFGSGTRLTVV.

This clonotype showed up many times. This chain's CDR3 is CAISQNSNQPQHF. CDR3 nucleotide sequence: TGTGCCATCAGCCAAAATAGCAATCAGCCCCAGCATTTT. V usage is TRBV10-3 and J usage is TRBJ1-5; D gene unclear. This CDR3 spans 13 amino acids. V lost 6 bases to trimming and J lost 0 bases, with 6 bases between them. The V gene's germline CDR1 is ENHRY and CDR2 SYGVKD.

This clonotype turned up a few times. The rearrangement joins TRBV2 to TRBJ2-5; D perhaps matches TRBD1 (6 bases). Germline lookup yields CDR1 SNHLY and CDR2 FYNNEI. This CDR3 has 11 amino acids. Trimming removed 6 bases from V and 12 bases from J, with 14 bases in between. The chain's CDR3 is CASSSGTREYF. CDR3 nucleotides: TGTGCCAGCAGCTCCGGGACACGGGAGTACTTC.

This clonotype appeared many times. The chain is built from TRBV18 and TRBJ2-1; D possibly corresponds to TRBD1 (6 bases). CDR3 size: 15 residues. CDR1 is KGHSH and CDR2 is LQKENI in the germline V gene. The V end was cut by 4 bases, the J end by 2 bases, with 12 bases between. CDR3 coding DNA: TGTGCCAGCTCACGCGGACAGCCTCCCTACAATGAGCAGTTCTTC. It is translated as CASSRGQPPYNEQFF.

In its sample, this clonotype was seen many times. V is TRBV20-1 and J is TRBJ2-2, with D possibly being TRBD1 (6 bases). V lost 5 bases, J lost 7 bases, and 14 bases lay in between. The CDR3 runs to 13 residues. Germline loops: CDR1 DFQATT, CDR2 SNEGSKA (reference sequence). CDR3 coding DNA: TGCAGTGCTTCCGGGACATACCTCGGGGAGCTGTTTTTT. Its translation: CSASGTYLGELFF.

This clonotype was observed at least ten times. V and J are TRBV6-1 and TRBJ2-7; tentatively, D is TRBD1 (6 bases). CDR3 length: 13 amino acids. V gave up 6 bases and J gave up 3 bases, with 12 bases separating them. Looked up from germline, CDR1 is MNHNS and CDR2 is SASEGT. CDR3 coding DNA: TGTGCCAGCAGCGCCCCGGACAGCTACGAGCAGTACTTC. Its protein is CASSAPDSYEQYF.

This clonotype was observed at least ten times. V gene TRBV6-5 combines with J gene TRBJ2-7, with D tentatively TRBD2 (5 bases). The V gene lost 6 bases and the J gene lost 1 base, with 10 bases spanning the gap. The germline V gene has CDR1 MNHEY and CDR2 SVGAGI. This CDR3 is built from 13 residues. CDR3 loop: CASRRVRSYEQYF. The CDR3 DNA reads TGTGCCAGCAGGAGGGTAAGATCCTACGAGCAGTACTTC.

This clonotype has ten or more counts. This chain connects TRBV28 to TRBJ1-4; the match to TRBD1 covers 7 bases. The V segment lost 6 bases and the J segment 5 bases; nucleotides outside the gene matches: 9. The CDR3 extends over 15 amino acids. Germline CDR1 MDHEN, CDR2 SYDVKM. The CDR3 loop reads CASRHAGTENEKLFF. CDR3 sequence (DNA): TGTGCCAGCAGACACGCCGGGACAGAAAATGAAAAACTGTTTTTT. Supplemented by reference TRBV28 and TRBJ1-4, the full variable domain reads DVKVTQSSRYLVKRTGEKVFLECVQDMDHENMFWYRQDPGLGLRLIYFSYDVKMKEKGDIPEGYSVSREKKERFSLILESASTNQTSMYLCASRHAGTENEKLFFGSGTQLSVL.

This clonotype was found many times. The chain recombines TRBV20-1 with TRBJ2-2, with 7 bases identical to TRBD1. In germline, CDR1 is DFQATT, CDR2 SNEGSKA (reference sequence). V shed 6 bases, J shed 1 base, and the junction held 5 bases outside the gene matches. The CDR3 is made up of 14 amino acids. CDR3 nucleotides: TGCAGTGCAAACAGGGGTCAGAACACCGGGGAGCTGTTTTTT. Its protein product is CSANRGQNTGELFF.

This clonotype came up many times. The chain links TRBV9 to TRBJ1-2, with a weak D call TRBD1 (5 bases). V dropped 0 bases and J dropped 4 bases, with 10 bases sitting between them. Germline loops: CDR1 SGDLS, CDR2 YYNGEE. The CDR3 spans 14 residues. CDR3 protein: CASSVVGLSYGYTF. The CDR3 DNA is TGTGCCAGCAGCGTAGTGGGACTCTCCTATGGCTACACCTTC.

This clonotype was detected many times. This chain links TRBV5-5 with TRBJ2-2; 7 bases are a match to TRBD1. V lost 6 bases, J lost 4 bases, and 9 bases stayed unmatched. CDR1 and CDR2 (germline): SGHKS, YYEKEE (reference sequence). This CDR3 comprises 15 residues. The CDR3 spells CASTSLTGRTGELFF. The CDR3 DNA follows: TGTGCCAGCACCTCGTTGACAGGGCGCACCGGGGAGCTGTTTTTT.

This clonotype was counted at least ten times. The rearrangement links TRBV28 to TRBJ2-7; no definite D call. The germline V gene has CDR1 MDHEN and CDR2 SYDVKM. The CDR3 contains 12 residues. V lost 4 bases to trimming and J lost 5 bases, with 9 bases between them. This chain's CDR3 is CASSSPPNEQYF. The CDR3, as DNA: TGTGCCAGCAGTTCCCCCCCGAACGAGCAGTACTTC.

This clonotype was picked up many times. The V gene is TRBV4-2, the J gene TRBJ1-1; D remains unclear. The germline V and J ends were trimmed by 0 bases and 11 bases, with 13 bases remaining between them. The germline V gene has CDR1 LGHNA and CDR2 YNFKEQ. The CDR3 covers 13 residues. Here the CDR3 reads CASSQDSEGMAFF. The CDR3 DNA is TGTGCCAGCAGCCAAGACAGTGAAGGTATGGCTTTCTTT.

The chain links TRBV6-2 or TRBV6-3 to TRBJ2-2, with D maybe TRBD1 (6 bases). The germline CDR1 and CDR2 sequences are MNHEY and SVGEGT. V lost 8 bases and J lost 0, with 16 bases in between. The CDR3 sequence is 16 residues long. CDR3 sequence: CASRDTIFSNTGELFF. CDR3 DNA: TGTGCCAGCCGGGACACCATATTCTCGAACACCGGGGAGCTGTTTTTT.

The chain recombines TRBV27 with TRBJ2-1; 9 bases line up with TRBD1. J lost 8 bases, V lost 8 bases, and 10 bases had no gene match. CDR1 is MNHEY and CDR2 is SMNVEV in the germline V gene (reference sequence). This CDR3 is 14 amino acids long. This chain's CDR3 is CASSGRDRVDEQFF. CDR3 coding DNA: TGTGCCAGCTCCGGACGGGACAGGGTTGATGAGCAGTTCTTC.

This clonotype was seen at least ten times. Here the CDR3 reads CASSFLDMNTEAFF. CDR3 coding DNA: TGTGCCAGCAGTTTCTTGGACATGAACACTGAAGCTTTCTTT. The chain uses TRBV28 and TRBJ1-1, with a tentative D call TRBD1 (5 bases). The CDR3 consists of 14 residues. The V gene's germline CDR1 is MDHEN and CDR2 SYDVKM. V was pared by 3 bases and J by 0 bases, with 8 bases between.

This clonotype occurred many times. The chain combines TRBV20-1 with TRBJ2-7; 10 bases align to TRBD1. This CDR3 spans 14 amino acids. Trimming at V came to 4 bases and at J to 0 bases, leaving 3 bases not matched to a gene. Germline V CDR1 and CDR2: DFQATT, SNEGSKA (reference sequence). CDR3 bases: TGCAGTGCTAAGGGACAGGGGAGCTCCTACGAGCAGTACTTC. Its translation is CSAKGQGSSYEQYF.

This clonotype came up many times. The V call is TRBV6-2 or TRBV6-3, the J call TRBJ1-1; D is undetermined. The V end lost 2 bases, the J end lost 2 bases, and 15 bases lay between the germline ends. Looked up from germline, CDR1 is MNHEY and CDR2 is SVGEGT. This CDR3 comprises 16 residues. The CDR3 DNA reads as TGTGCCAGCAGTTACCCATTAGGAGAGGTAAACACTGAAGCTTTCTTT. This translates into CASSYPLGEVNTEAFF.

The CDR3 nucleotides read TGTGCCAGCAGCCCTGCCGGCTCTGTGGGACTCTCCCCGCAGTACTTC. Its translation: CASSPAGSVGLSPQYF. The V and J genes are TRBV7-2 and TRBJ2-7; tentatively, D is TRBD2 (6 bases). The CDR3 covers 16 residues. CDR1 SGHTA and CDR2 FQGNSA come from the germline V gene. The V end lost 5 bases, the J end lost 9 bases, and 26 bases lay between the germline ends.

The table lists this clonotype with many counts. The genes are TRBV28 and TRBJ2-7; a possible D gene is TRBD2 (5 bases). The V end was cut by 3 bases, the J end by 5 bases, with 11 bases between. The CDR3 is 13 residues long. Germline CDR1 reads MDHEN; CDR2 reads SYDVKM. CDR3 loop: CASSFLRVNEQYF. DNA for the CDR3: TGTGCCAGCAGTTTCTTGAGGGTTAACGAGCAGTACTTC.

This clonotype has a count of ten or more. This chain connects TRBV28 to TRBJ1-5; D is unresolved. V was shortened by 4 bases and J by 5 bases, with 15 bases between the two germline ends. The CDR3 is 15 residues long. Germline V gene data show CDR1 as MDHEN and CDR2 as SYDVKM. As DNA, the CDR3 is TGTGCCAGCAGTTGGGGAGCGAGGAGCTATCAGCCCCAGCATTTT. The encoded protein is CASSWGARSYQPQHF.

This clonotype was observed a few times. The chain employs TRBV6-1 and TRBJ2-6; tentative D call: TRBD1 (6 bases). The CDR3 has 13 amino acids. Germline assignment: CDR1 MNHNS and CDR2 SASEGT. The ends were cut back, 11 bases at V and 3 bases at J, with 11 bases in the middle. The CDR3 region is CAYNRDGANVLTF. The CDR3 DNA is TGTGCCTACAACAGGGATGGGGCCAACGTCCTGACTTTC.